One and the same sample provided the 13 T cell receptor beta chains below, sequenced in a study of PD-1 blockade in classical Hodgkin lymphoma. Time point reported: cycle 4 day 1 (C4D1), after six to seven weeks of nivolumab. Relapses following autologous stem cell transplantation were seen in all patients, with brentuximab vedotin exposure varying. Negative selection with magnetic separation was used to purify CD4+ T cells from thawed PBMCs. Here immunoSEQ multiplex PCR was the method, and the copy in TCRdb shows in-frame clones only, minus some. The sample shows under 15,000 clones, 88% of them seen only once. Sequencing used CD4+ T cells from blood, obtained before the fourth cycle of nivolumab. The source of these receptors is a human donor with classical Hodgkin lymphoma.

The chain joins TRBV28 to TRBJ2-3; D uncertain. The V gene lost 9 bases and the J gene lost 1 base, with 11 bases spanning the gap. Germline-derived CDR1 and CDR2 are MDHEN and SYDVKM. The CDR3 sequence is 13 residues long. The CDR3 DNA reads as TGTGCCAGTTTGGTCAGCGGCACAGATACGCAGTATTTT. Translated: CASLVSGTDTQYF.

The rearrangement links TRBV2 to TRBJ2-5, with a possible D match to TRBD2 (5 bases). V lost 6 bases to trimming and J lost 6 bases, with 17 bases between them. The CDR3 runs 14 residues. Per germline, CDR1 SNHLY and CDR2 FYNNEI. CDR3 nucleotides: TGTGCCAGCAGCTCCGGACTCGACGGGAAGACCCAGTACTTC. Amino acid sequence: CASSSGLDGKTQYF.

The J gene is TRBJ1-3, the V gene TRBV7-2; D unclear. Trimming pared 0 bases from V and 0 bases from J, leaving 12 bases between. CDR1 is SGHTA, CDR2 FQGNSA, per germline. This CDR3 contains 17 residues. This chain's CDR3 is CASSLAGSLTSGNTIYF. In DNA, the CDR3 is TGTGCCAGCAGCTTAGCGGGCAGCCTCACCTCTGGAAACACCATATATTTT.

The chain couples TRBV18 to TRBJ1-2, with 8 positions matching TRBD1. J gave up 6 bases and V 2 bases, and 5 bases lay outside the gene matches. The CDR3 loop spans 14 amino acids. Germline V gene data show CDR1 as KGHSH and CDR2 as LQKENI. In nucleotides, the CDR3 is TGTGCCAGCTCACCATCGGGACAGGAAAATGGCTACACCTTC. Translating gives CASSPSGQENGYTF.

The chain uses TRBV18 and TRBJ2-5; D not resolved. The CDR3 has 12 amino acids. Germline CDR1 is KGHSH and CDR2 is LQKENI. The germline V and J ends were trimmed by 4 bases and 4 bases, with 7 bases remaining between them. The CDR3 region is CASSLYRETQYF. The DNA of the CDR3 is TGTGCCAGCTCACTATACCGAGAGACCCAGTACTTC. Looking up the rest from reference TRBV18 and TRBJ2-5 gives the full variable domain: NAGVMQNPRHLVRRRGQEARLRCSPMKGHSHVYWYRQLPEEGLKFMVYLQKENIIDESGMPKERFSAEFPKEGPSILRIQQVVRGDSAAYFCASSLYRETQYFGPGTRLLVL.

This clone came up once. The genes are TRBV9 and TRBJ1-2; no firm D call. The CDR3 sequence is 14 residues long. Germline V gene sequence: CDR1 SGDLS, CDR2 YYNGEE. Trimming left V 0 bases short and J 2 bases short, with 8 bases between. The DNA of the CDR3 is TGTGCCAGCAGCGTAGATATGGGAAACTATGGCTACACCTTC. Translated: CASSVDMGNYGYTF.

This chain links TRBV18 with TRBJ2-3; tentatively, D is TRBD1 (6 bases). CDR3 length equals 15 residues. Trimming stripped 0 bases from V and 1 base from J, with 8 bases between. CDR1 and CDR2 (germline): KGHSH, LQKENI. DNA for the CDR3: TGTGCCAGCTCACCACCGTCAGGGGGCACAGATACGCAGTATTTT. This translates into CASSPPSGGTDTQYF.

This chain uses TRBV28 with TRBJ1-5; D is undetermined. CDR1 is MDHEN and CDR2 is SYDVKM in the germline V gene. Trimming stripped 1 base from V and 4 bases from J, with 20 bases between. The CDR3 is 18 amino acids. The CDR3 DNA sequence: TGTGCCAGCAGTTTATTCGGAGGTTATGGACCTGGGAATCAGCCCCAGCATTTT. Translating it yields CASSLFGGYGPGNQPQHF.

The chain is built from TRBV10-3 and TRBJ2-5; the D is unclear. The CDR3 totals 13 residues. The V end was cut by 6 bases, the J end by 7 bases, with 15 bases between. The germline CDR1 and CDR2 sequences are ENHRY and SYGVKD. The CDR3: CAIRQGLLATQYF. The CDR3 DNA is TGTGCCATCAGACAAGGCCTCCTGGCGACCCAGTACTTC.

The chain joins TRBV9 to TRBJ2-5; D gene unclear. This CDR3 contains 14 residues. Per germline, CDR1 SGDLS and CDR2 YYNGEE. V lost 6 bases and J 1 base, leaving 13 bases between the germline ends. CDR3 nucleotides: TGTGCCAGCACCAGACAAGAATTCCAAGAGACCCAGTACTTC. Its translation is CASTRQEFQETQYF.

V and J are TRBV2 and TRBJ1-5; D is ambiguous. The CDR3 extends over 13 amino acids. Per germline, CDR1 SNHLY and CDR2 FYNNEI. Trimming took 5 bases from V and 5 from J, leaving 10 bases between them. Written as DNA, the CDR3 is TGTGCCAGCAGTATGGAGACTCATCAGCCCCAGCATTTT. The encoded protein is CASSMETHQPQHF.

The CDR3 protein is CASSLSLTGGTEAFF. CDR3 in DNA: TGTGCCAGCAGCTTGTCTTTAACAGGGGGCACTGAAGCTTTCTTT. The rearrangement joins TRBV5-5 to TRBJ1-1; 8 bases agree with TRBD1. The junction had 6 bases not matched to a gene; V was cut back by 1 base and J by 4 bases. This CDR3 has 15 residues. Germline V gene sequence: CDR1 SGHKS, CDR2 YYEKEE (reference sequence).

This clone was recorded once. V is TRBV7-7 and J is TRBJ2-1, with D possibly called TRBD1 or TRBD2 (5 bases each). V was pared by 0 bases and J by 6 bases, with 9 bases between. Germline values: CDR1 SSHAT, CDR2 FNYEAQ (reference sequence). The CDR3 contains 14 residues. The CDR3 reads CASSLAHGGNEQFF. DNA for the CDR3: TGTGCCAGCAGCTTAGCGCATGGGGGCAATGAGCAGTTCTTC.